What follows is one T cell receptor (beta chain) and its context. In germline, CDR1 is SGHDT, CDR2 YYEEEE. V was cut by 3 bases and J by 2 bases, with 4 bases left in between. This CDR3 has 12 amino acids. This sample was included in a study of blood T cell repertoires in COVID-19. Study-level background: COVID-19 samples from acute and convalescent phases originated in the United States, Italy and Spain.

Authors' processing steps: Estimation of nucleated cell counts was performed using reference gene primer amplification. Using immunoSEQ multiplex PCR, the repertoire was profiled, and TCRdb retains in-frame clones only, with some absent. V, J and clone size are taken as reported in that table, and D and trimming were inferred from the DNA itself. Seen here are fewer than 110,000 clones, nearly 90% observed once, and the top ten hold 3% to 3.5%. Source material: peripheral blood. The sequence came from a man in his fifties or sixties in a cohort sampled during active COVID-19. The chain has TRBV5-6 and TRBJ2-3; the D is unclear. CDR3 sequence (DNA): TGTGCCAGCAGCTGGGCCACAGATACGCAGTATTTT. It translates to CASSWATDTQYF.